The 30 T cell receptor beta chains in this list originate from one sample, sequenced in a study of T cell changes during pregnancy in multiple sclerosis (dated by TCRdb to between 2019 and 2020). The library was produced with the immunoSEQ multiplex PCR assay. TCRdb limited this immuneACCESS table to in-frame rearrangements with V and J called. A share of clones is missing; checked studies link under half to unresolved V genes, and the rest is unexplained. This sample comprises around 100,000 clones, 92% of them detected only once. 1.9% of the sample belongs to the ten largest clones. Source: peripheral blood, taken after pregnancy. Receptors were obtained from a female donor with multiple sclerosis, enrolled in a pregnancy study.

The chain has TRBV7-9 and TRBJ1-1; D remains unclear. Germline CDR1 reads SEHNR; CDR2 reads FQNEAQ (reference sequence). The CDR3 sequence is 13 residues long. The V gene lost 0 bases and the J gene lost 9 bases, with 11 bases spanning the gap. The CDR3 is CASSLAVAEKAFF. The CDR3 nucleotides read TGTGCCAGCAGCTTAGCCGTGGCGGAGAAAGCTTTCTTT.

V is TRBV28 and J is TRBJ1-1; a weak D match, TRBD1 (5 bases). Trimming shortened V by 6 bases and J by 6 bases, and 11 bases separated the two germline ends. The CDR3 has 12 amino acids. Germline-derived CDR1 and CDR2 are MDHEN and SYDVKM. Written as DNA, the CDR3 is TGTGCCAGCAGCCTGATACAGGCTGAAGCTTTCTTT. Translation gives CASSLIQAEAFF.

This clone was picked up a small number of times. The gene calls are TRBV11-2 and TRBJ1-2, with 7 bases matching TRBD1. The CDR3 contains 16 residues. V gave up 5 bases and J gave up 4 bases; unmatched junction bases: 13. Per the germline V gene, CDR1 is SGHAT and CDR2 is FQNNGV. The CDR3 DNA sequence: TGTGCCAGCAGCCCCAACAGGGGTGCCTTCTCCTATGGCTACACCTTC. Amino acid sequence: CASSPNRGAFSYGYTF.

V is TRBV9 and J is TRBJ2-2; tentative D call: TRBD2 (5 bases). The germline V gene encodes CDR1 SGDLS and CDR2 YYNGEE. The CDR3 totals 13 residues. V lost 3 bases to trimming and J lost 5 bases, with 8 bases between them. In DNA form, the CDR3 reads TGTGCCAGCAGCGCACTAGTTACCGGGGAGCTGTTTTTT. The encoded protein is CASSALVTGELFF. The full variable domain, its missing parts supplied by reference TRBV9 and TRBJ2-2, is DSGVTQTPKHLITATGQRVTLRCSPRSGDLSVYWYQQSLDQGLQFLIQYYNGEERAKGNILERFSAQQFPDLHSELNLSSLELGDSALYFCASSALVTGELFFGEGSRLTVL.

This chain links TRBV4-1 with TRBJ2-7; D is perhaps TRBD1 (5 bases). V dropped 0 bases and J dropped 6 bases, with 15 bases sitting between them. The CDR3 length is 15 residues. CDR1 and CDR2 (germline): MGHRA, YSYEKL. The CDR3 region is CASSQEPGATLEQYF. CDR3 nucleotides: TGCGCCAGCAGCCAAGAACCTGGGGCTACCCTCGAGCAGTACTTC.

The rearrangement links TRBV6-5 to TRBJ1-2; 9 nucleotides line up with TRBD1. Trimming at V came to 6 bases and at J to 4 bases, leaving 6 bases not matched to a gene. The CDR3 is 14 residues long. Germline values: CDR1 MNHEY, CDR2 SVGAGI. The CDR3 here is CASSHGQGTYGYTF. The CDR3 nucleotides are TGTGCCAGCAGCCACGGACAGGGGACCTATGGCTACACCTTC.

This chain links TRBV7-3 with TRBJ2-1; D not certain. This CDR3 has 15 amino acids. Germline V gene data show CDR1 as SGHTA and CDR2 as FQGTGA. V gave up 0 bases and J gave up 0 bases, with 6 bases separating them. CDR3 amino acids: CASSLTWSSYNEQFF. The CDR3 DNA is TGTGCCAGCAGCTTAACGTGGAGCTCCTACAATGAGCAGTTCTTC.

V usage is TRBV19 and J usage is TRBJ2-2, with 8 bases identical to TRBD2. The junction had 2 bases not matched to a gene; V was cut back by 2 bases and J by 6 bases. The CDR3 is 14 amino acids. CDR1 is LNHDA, CDR2 SQIVND, per germline (reference sequence). The CDR3 bases are TGTGCCAGTAGTATAATCGGGGGGGCCGGGGAGCTGTTTTTT. This gives the protein CASSIIGGAGELFF. Using reference TRBV19 and TRBJ2-2 for the parts outside the CDR3, the full variable domain is DGGITQSPKYLFRKEGQNVTLSCEQNLNHDAMYWYRQDPGQGLRLIYYSQIVNDFQKGDIAEGYSVSREKKESFPLTVTSAQKNPTAFYLCASSIIGGAGELFFGEGSRLTVL.

The chain uses TRBV5-8 and TRBJ2-3; TRBD1 is a possible D gene (6 bases). The germline CDR1 and CDR2 sequences are SGHTS and YDEGEE. CDR3 length equals 16 residues. Trimming cost V 3 bases and J 4 bases, with 18 bases left between them. The CDR3, as DNA: TGTGCCAGCAGCTACTCACCGGGACATCGCCCAGATACGCAGTATTTT. Its translation is CASSYSPGHRPDTQYF.

The gene calls are TRBV25-1 and TRBJ1-5; D unresolved. Looked up from germline, CDR1 is MGHDK and CDR2 is SYGVNS. Deletions cut 2 bases from V and 4 bases from J, with 9 bases between. There are 14 residues in the CDR3. Here the CDR3 DNA reads TGTGCCAGCAGTGAAGGGGAGGGAAATCAGCCCCAGCATTTT. Its translation is CASSEGEGNQPQHF.

The chain joins TRBV9 to TRBJ2-2; D gene ambiguous. The CDR3 loop spans 12 amino acids. V lost 4 bases, J lost 3 bases, and 4 bases lay in between. Germline V gene sequence: CDR1 SGDLS, CDR2 YYNGEE. The CDR3 region has the DNA TGTGCCAGCAGCCCTCACACCGGGGAGCTGTTTTTT. Protein: CASSPHTGELFF.

This clone was counted once. The chain combines TRBV21-1 with TRBJ1-2; TRBD1, the table's D call, was not compared with the DNA. TRBV21-1 counts as a pseudogene. The CDR3 has 14 amino acids. Written as DNA, the CDR3 is TGTGCCAGCACCCGCGGCGACAGGGGGAATGGCTACACCTTC. This codes for CASTRGDRGNGYTF.

The CDR3 bases are TGTGCCTCACTTAGCGGGAGGGGCACAGATACGCAGTATTTT. It encodes CASLSGRGTDTQYF. The chain links TRBV30 to TRBJ2-3; the match to TRBD2 covers 11 bases. Looked up from germline, CDR1 is GTSNPN and CDR2 is SVGIG (reference sequence). CDR3 size: 14 residues. Trimming removed 7 bases from V and 1 base from J; junction bases left unmatched: 4. The full variable domain, completed using reference TRBV30 and TRBJ2-3, is SQTIHQWPATLVQPVGSPLSLECTVEGTSNPNLYWYRQAAGRGLQLLFYSVGIGQISSEVPQNLSASRPQDRQFILSSKKLLLSDSGFYLCASLSGRGTDTQYFGPGTRLTVL.

J is TRBJ1-1 and V is TRBV7-8; D is unresolved. CDR1 is SGHVS, CDR2 FQNEAQ, per germline. The CDR3 consists of 15 residues. Trimming cost V 6 bases and J 4 bases, with 18 bases left between them. The CDR3 loop reads CASRNKMRGITEAFF. The CDR3 DNA reads TGTGCCAGCAGAAATAAGATGAGAGGAATCACTGAAGCTTTCTTT.

This clone was detected only a few times. The chain is built from TRBV4-1 and TRBJ1-1, with unresolved D. The V and J ends lost 3 bases and 2 bases respectively, with 7 bases between them. The germline gives CDR1 MGHRA, CDR2 YSYEKL. This CDR3 contains 13 residues. This CDR3 reads CASSQASNTEAFF. As DNA, the CDR3 is TGCGCCAGCAGCCAGGCCAGTAACACTGAAGCTTTCTTT.

The chain is built from TRBV2 and TRBJ2-1, with 7 bases identical to TRBD2. Losses at the gene ends were 6 bases for V and 0 bases for J; bases not matched to a gene: 2. Germline-derived CDR1 and CDR2 are SNHLY and FYNNEI. This CDR3 has 14 amino acids. In nucleotides, the CDR3 is TGTGCCAGCAGAGCGGGGAGCTCCTACAATGAGCAGTTCTTC. Encoded protein: CASRAGSSYNEQFF.

The chain has TRBV7-2 and TRBJ1-6, with TRBD1 as a possible D gene (5 bases). Trimming left V 4 bases short and J 7 bases short, with 8 bases between. The CDR3 is made up of 13 amino acids. Germline-derived CDR1 and CDR2 are SGHTA and FQGNSA. For the CDR3, the DNA is TGTGCCAGCAGCTCCCGACAGAATTCACCCCTCCACTTT. Residues: CASSSRQNSPLHF.

The rearrangement links TRBV5-1 to TRBJ2-3; TRBD2 matches at 7 bases. The junction had 11 bases not matched to a gene; V was cut back by 1 base and J by 3 bases. The CDR3 is made up of 17 amino acids. Germline V gene lookup returns CDR1 SGHRS and CDR2 YFSETQ. The chain's CDR3 is CASSLSASGYFTDTQYF. In DNA form, the CDR3 reads TGCGCCAGCAGCTTGTCGGCTAGCGGATATTTTACAGATACGCAGTATTTT.

The rearrangement uses TRBV27 and TRBJ1-2, with 7 bases identical to TRBD1. V trimming: 5 bases; J trimming: 7 bases; junction bases outside the gene matches: 10. This CDR3 is built from 14 residues. Germline CDR1 is MNHEY and CDR2 is SMNVEV (reference sequence). CDR3 sequence (DNA): TGTGCCAGCAGTCGCCAGAGACAGGGAGGTGGCTACACCTTC. Its translation is CASSRQRQGGGYTF.

This clone occurred once. CDR3 sequence: CASSPHEGLAGTDTQYF. In DNA, the CDR3 is TGTGCCAGCAGCCCACACGAAGGACTAGCGGGCACAGATACGCAGTATTTT. The chain employs TRBV28 and TRBJ2-3; TRBD2 agrees at 10 bases. The CDR3 spans 17 residues. In germline, CDR1 is MDHEN, CDR2 SYDVKM. The V gene end was trimmed by 6 bases and the J gene end by 1 base; junction bases not matched to a gene: 10.

This chain links TRBV19 with TRBJ1-1, with no clear D. The V end lost 9 bases, the J end lost 0 bases, and 14 bases lay between the germline ends. The CDR3 contains 14 residues. Germline CDR1 is LNHDA and CDR2 is SQIVND (reference sequence). The CDR3 nucleotides are TGTGCCAGCTCCGACGGGATCATGAACACTGAAGCTTTCTTT. Amino acid sequence: CASSDGIMNTEAFF.

The chain combines TRBV6-1 with TRBJ2-3; D gene ambiguous. The CDR3 is made up of 13 amino acids. CDR1 MNHNS and CDR2 SASEGT come from the germline V gene. Trimming cost V 6 bases and J 4 bases, with 11 bases left between them. Here the CDR3 DNA reads TGTGCCAGCAGCTCCTCCGGTCCAGATACGCAGTATTTT. Translated: CASSSSGPDTQYF.

This clone showed up just a few times. The V call is TRBV6-4, the J call TRBJ1-5; D is ambiguous. V dropped 0 bases and J dropped 0 bases, with 15 bases sitting between them. The V gene's germline CDR1 is MRHNA and CDR2 SNTAGT. This CDR3 comprises 18 residues. The CDR3 coding sequence is TGTGCCAGCAGTGACTCCACAGTGCTGCTGTGTAGCAATCAGCCCCAGCATTTT. The encoded protein is CASSDSTVLLCSNQPQHF.

The V gene is TRBV7-3, the J gene TRBJ1-2; 8 bases fit TRBD1. The CDR3 covers 18 residues. Trimming removed 0 bases from V and 6 bases from J; junction bases left unmatched: 15. Germline lookup yields CDR1 SGHTA and CDR2 FQGTGA. The CDR3 region is CASSLTFDRGIGSHGYTF. The CDR3 nucleotides read TGTGCCAGCAGCTTAACCTTCGACAGGGGAATAGGTAGTCATGGCTACACCTTC. The variable domain in full, completed from reference TRBV7-3 and TRBJ1-2, reads GAGVSQTPSNKVTEKGKYVELRCDPISGHTALYWYRQSLGQGPEFLIYFQGTGAADDSGLPNDRFFAVRPEGSVSTLKIQRTERGDSAVYLCASSLTFDRGIGSHGYTFGSGTRLTVV.

The chain joins TRBV7-9 to TRBJ1-2; 11 bases align to TRBD1. The length of the CDR3 is 15 residues. CDR1 SEHNR and CDR2 FQNEAQ come from the germline V gene (reference sequence). With 4 bases clipped from V and 6 bases from J, the junction kept 7 bases outside the gene matches. Here the CDR3 reads CASSSRRTGGDGYTF. CDR3 nucleotide sequence: TGTGCCAGCAGCTCCCGGAGGACAGGGGGCGATGGCTACACCTTC.

The chain uses TRBV15 and TRBJ2-2; 7 bases map to TRBD1. This CDR3 contains 15 residues. Germline values: CDR1 LNHNV, CDR2 YYDKDF (reference sequence). After removal of 5 bases from V and 5 bases from J, the junction contained 8 bases not matched to a gene. The CDR3 coding sequence is TGTGCCACCAGCTCGGACCCCAGGGGGACCGGGGAGCTGTTTTTT. Translated: CATSSDPRGTGELFF. The full variable domain, its missing parts supplied by reference TRBV15 and TRBJ2-2, is DAMVIQNPRYQVTQFGKPVTLSCSQTLNHNVMYWYQQKSSQAPKLLFHYYDKDFNNEADTPDNFQSRRPNTSFCFLDIRSPGLGDTAMYLCATSSDPRGTGELFFGEGSRLTVL.

This clone was detected only a few times. The chain combines TRBV29-1 with TRBJ1-1; D is unresolved. This CDR3 contains 13 residues. The V gene lost 6 bases and the J gene lost 0 bases, with 11 bases spanning the gap. Germline V gene lookup returns CDR1 SQVTM and CDR2 ANQGSEA. This CDR3 is CSVASGLNTEAFF. As DNA, the CDR3 is TGCAGCGTGGCTTCTGGCCTGAACACTGAAGCTTTCTTT.

The rearrangement links TRBV18 to TRBJ2-1; 12 nucleotides match TRBD2. J gave up 9 bases and V 2 bases, and 8 bases lay outside the gene matches. The CDR3 length is 16 residues. The V gene's germline CDR1 is KGHSH and CDR2 LQKENI. The CDR3 nucleotides read TGTGCCAGCTCACCATCCCTAGCGGGAGGGTTCGGTGAGCAGTTCTTC. This codes for CASSPSLAGGFGEQFF.

The chain carries TRBV5-1 and TRBJ2-7; 7 positions agree with TRBD1. Unmatched junction bases numbered 4, after V lost 5 bases and J lost 2 bases. From germline, CDR1 is SGHRS and CDR2 YFSETQ. CDR3 size: 13 residues. As DNA, the CDR3 is TGCGCCAGCAGTGGGACAGAAGCCTACGAGCAGTACTTC. The encoded protein is CASSGTEAYEQYF.

J is TRBJ2-1 and V is TRBV6-5, with D maybe TRBD2 (5 bases). Germline V gives CDR1 MNHEY, CDR2 SVGAGI. V lost 5 bases and J 9 bases, leaving 11 bases between the germline ends. This CDR3 is built from 12 residues. The CDR3 bases are TGTGCCAGCAGTCTAGCATTCGGTGAGCAGTTCTTC. It encodes CASSLAFGEQFF.